This TCR beta chain was sequenced for a study of cytomegalovirus exposure and HLA in healthy donors. The CDR3 runs to 16 residues. V shed 1 base and J shed 5 bases, with 15 bases lying between them. Germline V gene data show CDR1 as MNHEY and CDR2 as SMNVEV (reference sequence). The PCR had 60 Vbeta and 13 Jbeta primers. Clones were read by immunoSEQ multiplex PCR, and TCRdb kept only the in-frame ones, dropping some. Of 130,000 to 150,000 clones in the sample, approximately 80% were seen once. The sequence derives from a man aged 40-49 years in good health and CMV-seropositive. Material: PBMCs. The V and J genes are TRBV27 and TRBJ2-1; tentative D call: TRBD2 (5 bases). This CDR3 is CASSLYGLAENNEQFF. The DNA for the CDR3 is TGTGCCAGCAGTTTATACGGTCTAGCCGAAAACAATGAGCAGTTCTTC.